These 18 T cell receptor beta chains were all obtained from the same sample, sequenced in a study of regulatory T cells in long-lasting Graves disease. Arm-PCR with iRepertoire HTBI primers amplified the CDR3 regions for these TCR beta libraries. One entry per CDR3 protein results from TCRdb running MiXCR on the multiplex PCR reads. The sample lists some 430,000 distinct CDR3 sequences; 20% to 25% were seen once. Time point of the sample: persistent/refractory GD, antithyroid drugs over 5 years with positive TRAb. Isolated PBMC RNA provided the starting material for the TCR library. The specimen was peripheral blood mononuclear cells (PBMCs), collected when the disease was refractory, from a patient treated with antithyroid drugs. All receptors derive from a female donor with Graves disease.

At least ten counts were recorded for this clonotype. The rearrangement links TRBV6-1 to TRBJ1-1, with 8 bases fitting TRBD1. CDR1 MNHNS and CDR2 SASEGT come from the germline V gene. The CDR3 spans 14 residues. After removal of 10 bases from V and 1 base from J, the junction contained 8 bases not matched to a gene. The CDR3 is CANIGDRTNTEAFF. In DNA form, the CDR3 reads TGTGCCAACATTGGGGACAGGACGAACACTGAAGCTTTCTTT.

This clonotype was counted many times. The CDR3, as DNA: TGTGCCAGCAGTTTGGTGGTCCAGCCCCAGCATTTT. This sequence encodes CASSLVVQPQHF. The rearrangement uses TRBV12-3 or TRBV12-4 and TRBJ1-5; D call uncertain. Trimming removed 3 bases from V and 7 bases from J, with 7 bases in between. The length of the CDR3 is 12 residues.

A few counts support this clonotype. The chain has TRBV6-1 and TRBJ1-1; D uncertain. V was pared by 6 bases and J by 1 base, with 6 bases between. The CDR3 is 12 amino acids. Germline loops: CDR1 MNHNS, CDR2 SASEGT. CDR3 in amino acids: CASSRWNTEAFF. The CDR3 nucleotides read TGTGCCAGCAGCCGGTGGAACACTGAAGCTTTCTTT.

This clonotype was seen a handful of times. The chain joins TRBV5-6 to TRBJ1-1; possible D gene TRBD1, 6 bases. V lost 4 bases, J lost 12 bases, and 16 bases lay in between. The CDR3 is 12 residues long. Germline loops: CDR1 SGHDT, CDR2 YYEEEE. CDR3 DNA sequence: TGTGCCAGCAGCGGCGTATCCCAGGGGTCTTTCTTT. It is translated as CASSGVSQGSFF.

This chain connects TRBV5-6 to TRBJ1-5, with 10 bases identical to TRBD1. The CDR3 is 16 amino acids. V lost 2 bases and J lost 10; bases outside the gene matches: 12. CDR1 is SGHDT and CDR2 is YYEEEE in the germline V gene. The CDR3 is CASSLRQGAQVEPQHF. The CDR3 nucleotides are TGTGCCAGCAGCTTACGACAGGGGGCACAGGTCGAACCCCAGCATTTT.

This clonotype has a handful of counts. This sequence joins TRBV6-5 and TRBJ2-3; 7 bases agree with TRBD1. This CDR3 is 15 amino acids long. With V trimmed by 0 bases and J by 8 bases, 8 bases remained unmatched. The V gene's germline CDR1 is MNHEY and CDR2 SVGAGI. The CDR3 here is CASSYSHRGQGTQYF. The CDR3 bases are TGTGCCAGCAGTTACTCGCACAGGGGTCAGGGTACGCAGTATTTT.

This clonotype was found many times. The chain links TRBV7-3 to TRBJ1-4; 8 positions match TRBD1. V gave up 0 bases and J gave up 4 bases; unmatched junction bases: 1. Germline CDR1 reads SGHTA; CDR2 reads FQGTGA. This CDR3 is 15 amino acids long. The CDR3 DNA is TGTGCCAGCAGCTTAACGGGACAGGATAATGAAAAACTGTTTTTT. Amino acid sequence: CASSLTGQDNEKLFF.

The rearrangement uses TRBV20-1 and TRBJ2-7; possible D gene TRBD1, 6 bases. Germline CDR1 and CDR2: DFQATT and SNEGSKA (reference sequence). The CDR3 sequence is 14 residues long. Deletions cut 3 bases from V and 0 bases from J, with 12 bases between. The CDR3 nucleotides are TGCAGTGCTAGTGACCGGGACATCTCCTACGAGCAGTACTTC. This sequence encodes CSASDRDISYEQYF.

The gene calls are TRBV9 and TRBJ1-3; 7 nucleotides align to TRBD1. Germline lookup yields CDR1 SGDLS and CDR2 YYNGEE. The CDR3 totals 16 residues. The V and J ends lost 3 bases and 1 base, in that order; junction bases with no gene match: 7. The CDR3 loop is CASSAPIQGSGNTIYF. As DNA, the CDR3 is TGTGCCAGCAGCGCCCCGATACAGGGGTCTGGAAACACCATATATTTT.

This clonotype was found many times. V gene TRBV25-1 combines with J gene TRBJ2-5; 13 bases are a match to TRBD2. Per the germline V gene, CDR1 is MGHDK and CDR2 is SYGVNS. The junction had 7 bases not matched to a gene; V was cut back by 6 bases and J by 3 bases. The CDR3 is made up of 16 amino acids. Written as DNA, the CDR3 is TGTGCCAGCAGCGTGGGACTAGCGGGGTCAAAAGAGACCCAGTACTTC. Amino acids: CASSVGLAGSKETQYF.

This clonotype has at least ten counts. The chain is built from TRBV5-1 and TRBJ2-2, with TRBD1 matching 9 bases. The CDR3 extends over 16 amino acids. Germline trimming cut 0 bases from V and 7 bases from J; bases unmatched to any gene: 7. Germline CDR1 SGHRS, CDR2 YFSETQ. In DNA form, the CDR3 reads TGCGCCAGCAGCTTGGCCAGGGACAGGGCGGACGGGGAGCTGTTTTTT. This encodes CASSLARDRADGELFF.

V usage is TRBV20-1 and J usage is TRBJ1-5; D is unresolved. The V gene lost 5 bases and the J gene lost 7 bases, with 15 bases spanning the gap. This CDR3 has 13 amino acids. Germline V gene lookup returns CDR1 DFQATT and CDR2 SNEGSKA (reference sequence). CDR3 sequence (DNA): TGCAGTGCTGAGAATGATCGCAGCCAGCCCCAGCATTTT. Translating gives CSAENDRSQPQHF.

This clonotype was picked up many times. This chain uses TRBV2 with TRBJ2-7; 8 bases line up with TRBD1. J gave up 0 bases and V 5 bases, and 6 bases lay outside the gene matches. The CDR3 is 15 residues long. Germline V gene data show CDR1 as SNHLY and CDR2 as FYNNEI. CDR3 protein: CASSSGTGFSYEQYF. The CDR3 DNA is TGTGCCAGCAGTTCCGGGACAGGTTTCTCCTACGAGCAGTACTTC.

This clonotype has just a few counts. This rearrangement joins TRBV6-1 to TRBJ2-7, with TRBD2 matching 10 bases. V was pared by 3 bases and J by 4 bases, with 6 bases of the junction left unmatched. This CDR3 comprises 15 residues. Germline V gene lookup returns CDR1 MNHNS and CDR2 SASEGT. The CDR3 here is CASSESSGGLYEQYF. The CDR3 DNA follows: TGTGCCAGCAGTGAGTCTAGCGGGGGCTTATACGAGCAGTACTTC.

This clonotype was found many times. The gene calls are TRBV28 and TRBJ1-2; 8 bases agree with TRBD1. Germline V gene sequence: CDR1 MDHEN, CDR2 SYDVKM. The ends lost 5 bases at V and 7 bases at J; junction bases unmatched: 9. The CDR3 extends over 14 amino acids. The CDR3 DNA reads TGTGCCAGCAGTCACGACAGGGGTGGGGGTGGCTACACCTTC. Amino acids: CASSHDRGGGGYTF.

This clonotype was seen a handful of times. The chain joins TRBV7-9 to TRBJ1-4; possibly TRBD1 for D (5 bases). CDR1 and CDR2 (germline): SEHNR, FQNEAQ (reference sequence). V was shortened by 0 bases and J by 8 bases, with 13 bases between the two germline ends. This CDR3 region has 15 residues. CDR3 sequence (DNA): TGTGCCAGCAGCTTAGCAGGAGGGGAAGACGAAAAACTGTTTTTT. It yields the protein CASSLAGGEDEKLFF.

The chain recombines TRBV19 with TRBJ2-2; 7 nucleotides line up with TRBD1. CDR3 length equals 16 residues. Germline CDR1 and CDR2: LNHDA and SQIVND (reference sequence). Losses at the gene ends were 6 bases for V and 5 bases for J; bases not matched to a gene: 12. CDR3 sequence: CASRLTGDTITGELFF. Written as DNA, the CDR3 is TGTGCCAGTAGATTAACAGGGGATACAATTACCGGGGAGCTGTTTTTT.

The V and J genes are TRBV4-1 and TRBJ2-7; 9 nucleotides match TRBD1. Trimming removed 3 bases from V and 3 bases from J; junction bases left unmatched: 6. This CDR3 spans 15 amino acids. CDR1 MGHRA and CDR2 YSYEKL come from the germline V gene. This CDR3 reads CASSQTGQGNYEQYF. As DNA, the CDR3 is TGCGCCAGCAGCCAGACGGGACAGGGTAACTACGAGCAGTACTTC.